The 28 T cell receptor beta chains below all came from one sample that was sequenced in a study of response to subunit inactivated influenza vaccine. Each CDR3 protein gets one entry after TCRdb re-called the RT-PCR reads with MiXCR. Of around 750,000 distinct CDR3 sequences detected, around 20% appear once; the ten largest clones hold roughly a tenth. Sample: PBMCs from blood, taken roughly 5 days after vaccination. These receptors came from a man aged 45-65 years who received an inactivated influenza vaccine.

The V and J genes are TRBV5-1 and TRBJ2-3, with D perhaps TRBD1 (6 bases). Between the trimmed V and J ends, which lost 1 base and 4 bases, there was a span of 13 bases. The length of the CDR3 is 15 residues. CDR1 SGHRS and CDR2 YFSETQ come from the germline V gene. CDR3 nucleotide sequence: TGCGCCAGCAGCTTGACAGGGCTAAGGTCAGATACGCAGTATTTT. Translated, it gives CASSLTGLRSDTQYF.

The chain combines TRBV5-6 with TRBJ2-2; 13 bases map to TRBD2. The ends lost 2 bases at V and 4 bases at J; junction bases unmatched: 5. CDR3 length: 17 amino acids. CDR1 and CDR2 from the germline V gene are SGHDT and YYEEEE. This chain's CDR3 is CASSFRTSGSSTGELFF. In DNA form, the CDR3 reads TGTGCCAGCAGCTTCAGGACTAGCGGGAGTAGCACCGGGGAGCTGTTTTTT.

There are many counts of this clonotype. The chain combines TRBV9 with TRBJ2-7; D not certain. Per germline, CDR1 SGDLS and CDR2 YYNGEE. The CDR3 length is 13 residues. The V and J ends lost 0 bases and 4 bases respectively, with 8 bases between them. CDR3 in amino acids: CASSVGAAYEQYF. The CDR3 region has the DNA TGTGCCAGCAGCGTAGGAGCTGCATACGAGCAGTACTTC.

This clonotype has only a few counts. This rearrangement joins TRBV7-8 to TRBJ2-1, with 7 bases matching TRBD2. Germline-derived CDR1 and CDR2 are SGHVS and FQNEAQ. The CDR3 totals 15 residues. J gave up 7 bases and V 1 base, and 7 bases lay outside the gene matches. Here the CDR3 reads CASSLGSNGGNEQFF. In DNA, the CDR3 is TGTGCCAGCAGCTTAGGCTCGAACGGGGGGAATGAGCAGTTCTTC.

This rearrangement joins TRBV2 to TRBJ2-7; possibly TRBD1 for D (6 bases). Looked up from germline, CDR1 is SNHLY and CDR2 is FYNNEI. There are 14 residues in the CDR3. The V end was cut by 6 bases, the J end by 5 bases, with 17 bases between. The CDR3 loop reads CASRDLDRIHEQYF. CDR3 coding DNA: TGTGCCAGCAGGGACCTCGACAGGATCCACGAGCAGTACTTC.

The chain joins TRBV10-3 to TRBJ2-3; 8 positions agree with TRBD2. Trimming at V came to 4 bases and at J to 1 base, leaving 7 bases not matched to a gene. Germline V lookup: CDR1 ENHRY, CDR2 SYGVKD. The CDR3 length is 16 residues. CDR3 bases: TGTGCCATCAGTGGGGGTGGGACTAGTGGCACAGATACGCAGTATTTT. This encodes CAISGGGTSGTDTQYF.

This clonotype was seen a few times. The chain combines TRBV29-1 with TRBJ2-7; no clear D gene. V was shortened by 1 base and J by 3 bases, with 4 bases between the two germline ends. CDR1 is SQVTM, CDR2 ANQGSEA, per germline. This CDR3 spans 11 amino acids. CDR3 sequence: CSVEVLYEQYF. The DNA of the CDR3 is TGCAGCGTTGAAGTGCTCTACGAGCAGTACTTC.

This clonotype occurred a few times. The chain has TRBV12-3 or TRBV12-4 and TRBJ1-3; D is undetermined. The CDR3 sequence is 13 residues long. The germline V and J ends were trimmed by 1 base and 4 bases, with 5 bases remaining between them. The CDR3 nucleotides read TGTGCCAGCAGTTTAGTCGCGGGAAACACCATATATTTT. This gives the protein CASSLVAGNTIYF.

The sample holds a few counts of this clonotype. The V and J genes are TRBV20-1 and TRBJ2-3; 10 bases map to TRBD2. Trimming removed 4 bases from V and 1 base from J; junction bases left unmatched: 8. This CDR3 spans 16 amino acids. Germline values: CDR1 DFQATT, CDR2 SNEGSKA (reference sequence). The CDR3 region has the DNA TGCAGTGCTAAGCGGTCTAGCGGGGGTCGCACAGATACGCAGTATTTT. Its protein product is CSAKRSSGGRTDTQYF.

Concerning this clonotype itself: This clone may be a read error of a much larger clone one base away. The CDR3 nucleotides are TGTGCCAGCAGGAGGGCGCTGGGGAACACCGGGGAGCTGTTTTTT. Translating gives CASRRALGNTGELFF. This chain connects TRBV12-3 or TRBV12-4 to TRBJ2-2; TRBD2 might be the D (5 bases). The V gene lost 6 bases and the J gene lost 1 base, with 12 bases spanning the gap. CDR3 length: 15 residues.

The sample holds many counts of this clonotype. The CDR3 coding sequence is TGTGCCAGCAGTTTAGGTTTTAGAGGCTACGAGCAGTACTTC. As protein: CASSLGFRGYEQYF. The genes are TRBV12-3 or TRBV12-4 and TRBJ2-7; no clear D. This CDR3 comprises 14 residues. V was clipped by 1 base and J by 3 bases, with 10 bases between them.

This clonotype was observed at least ten times. The chain recombines TRBV12-3 or TRBV12-4 with TRBJ1-2, with 9 nucleotides matching TRBD1. The length of the CDR3 is 13 residues. The ends lost 7 bases at V and 6 bases at J; junction bases unmatched: 6. The CDR3 nucleotides are TGTGCCAGCACCACGGGACAGGGCCATGGCTACACCTTC. This sequence encodes CASTTGQGHGYTF.

V gene TRBV7-9 combines with J gene TRBJ1-6; D is perhaps TRBD1 (5 bases). CDR3 length: 17 residues. Germline V gives CDR1 SEHNR, CDR2 FQNEAQ (reference sequence). Between the trimmed V and J ends, which lost 5 bases and 5 bases, there was a span of 19 bases. CDR3 region: CASSPRGVGANNSPLHF. The CDR3 nucleotides read TGTGCCAGCAGCCCAAGAGGAGTTGGGGCTAATAATTCACCCCTCCACTTT. Together with reference TRBV7-9 and TRBJ1-6, the CDR3 gives the full variable domain: DTGVSQNPRHKITKRGQNVTFRCDPISEHNRLYWYRQTLGQGPEFLTYFQNEAQLEKSRLLSDRFSAERPKGSFSTLEIQRTEQGDSAMYLCASSPRGVGANNSPLHFGNGTRLTVT.

This clonotype was observed many times. The J gene is TRBJ2-1, the V gene TRBV4-3; a weak D match, TRBD2 (6 bases). The CDR3 sequence is 14 residues long. Germline CDR1 reads LGHNA; CDR2 reads YSLEER. The V end lost 0 bases, the J end lost 9 bases, and 12 bases lay between the germline ends. The CDR3 loop is CASSQDAGLAEQFF. The CDR3 region has the DNA TGCGCCAGCAGCCAAGATGCGGGGCTCGCTGAGCAGTTCTTC.

The gene calls are TRBV5-1 and TRBJ1-5; TRBD1 agrees at 7 bases. V was pared by 0 bases and J by 6 bases, with 3 bases of the junction left unmatched. The CDR3 covers 14 residues. Germline lookup yields CDR1 SGHRS and CDR2 YFSETQ. The CDR3 bases are TGCGCCAGCAGCTTGGGACAGGGTGCTCAGCCCCAGCATTTT. Translating it yields CASSLGQGAQPQHF.

This chain connects TRBV5-5 to TRBJ2-7; perhaps TRBD1 as D (6 bases). This CDR3 is 14 amino acids long. CDR1 is SGHKS, CDR2 YYEKEE, per germline (reference sequence). Trimming took off 5 bases at V and 2 bases at J, with 14 bases between the two ends. The chain's CDR3 is CASRMGRGTYEQYF. DNA for the CDR3: TGTGCCAGCAGAATGGGTAGGGGGACCTACGAGCAGTACTTC.

This chain links TRBV12-3 or TRBV12-4 with TRBJ2-1; 15 nucleotides line up with TRBD2. CDR3 length: 16 amino acids. V dropped 5 bases and J dropped 6; count of bases not matched to a gene: 5. In DNA form, the CDR3 reads TGTGCCAGCAGTCGGACTAGCGGGAGGGCCGGCAATGAGCAGTTCTTC. It specifies CASSRTSGRAGNEQFF.

Many counts were recorded for this clonotype. The CDR3 reads CASSNGGADTQYF. The CDR3 DNA is TGTGCCAGCAGTAACGGGGGGGCAGATACGCAGTATTTT. The chain combines TRBV6-2 or TRBV6-3 with TRBJ2-3; 8 nucleotides match TRBD2. Germline assignment: CDR1 MNHEY and CDR2 SVGEGT. J lost 4 bases, V lost 5 bases, and 2 bases had no gene match. This CDR3 contains 13 residues.

The chain carries TRBV5-1 and TRBJ1-2; D uncertain. V gave up 0 bases and J gave up 0 bases, with 6 bases separating them. Germline CDR1 is SGHRS and CDR2 is YFSETQ. This CDR3 comprises 14 residues. CDR3 sequence reads: CASSLVTANYGYTF. The DNA for the CDR3 is TGCGCCAGCAGCTTGGTGACGGCTAACTATGGCTACACCTTC.

This clonotype appeared many times. This sequence joins TRBV5-1 and TRBJ2-1; TRBD2 aligns across 12 bases. The CDR3 is 15 amino acids. V trimming: 6 bases; J trimming: 6 bases; junction bases outside the gene matches: 7. CDR1 is SGHRS and CDR2 is YFSETQ in the germline V gene. The CDR3 region has the DNA TGCGCCAGCACCTCTAGCGGGGGGGCCTTCAATGAGCAGTTCTTC. Translated: CASTSSGGAFNEQFF.

The CDR3 loop is CASSQVRDTFYSNQPQHF. The DNA of the CDR3 is TGCGCCAGCAGCCAAGTCCGGGACACCTTTTATAGCAATCAGCCCCAGCATTTT. The chain employs TRBV4-1 and TRBJ1-5; perhaps TRBD1 as D (6 bases). Germline V lookup: CDR1 MGHRA, CDR2 YSYEKL. Deletions cut 1 base from V and 0 bases from J, with 16 bases between. The CDR3 length is 18 residues.

The rearrangement uses TRBV25-1 and TRBJ2-7, with a possible D match to TRBD2 (5 bases). V was shortened by 1 base and J by 4 bases, with 11 bases between the two germline ends. This CDR3 is built from 14 residues. The germline gives CDR1 MGHDK, CDR2 SYGVNS. The CDR3 loop is CASSEWAGGYEQYF. The CDR3 bases are TGTGCCAGCAGTGAATGGGCCGGAGGATACGAGCAGTACTTC.

This clonotype occurred a few times. The chain combines TRBV20-1 with TRBJ1-1; D remains unclear. Trimming removed 3 bases at V and 5 bases at J, with 13 bases between. The CDR3 runs to 13 residues. Germline values: CDR1 DFQATT, CDR2 SNEGSKA (reference sequence). The DNA for the CDR3 is TGCAGTGCTAGTTACGGGCTGAGAACTGAAGCTTTCTTT. Amino acids: CSASYGLRTEAFF.

This CDR3 reads CASSQPGGTGLYF. In DNA form, the CDR3 reads TGTGCCAGCAGCCAACCAGGCGGGACAGGGCTTTACTTC. This chain links TRBV16 with TRBJ2-4, with TRBD1 matching over 9 bases. Germline V CDR1 and CDR2: KGHSY, FQNENV. V lost 2 bases to trimming and J lost 16 bases; unmatched junction nucleotides: 9. This CDR3 comprises 13 residues.

The table lists this clonotype with many counts. The V gene is TRBV5-1, the J gene TRBJ2-1; D tentatively fits TRBD1 or TRBD2 (5 bases each). Germline CDR1 SGHRS, CDR2 YFSETQ. The CDR3 runs to 16 residues. V was trimmed by 1 base and J by 1 base, leaving 12 bases between them. The CDR3 region is CASSLTGTVSYNEQFF. CDR3 nucleotide sequence: TGCGCCAGCAGCTTGACCGGGACGGTTTCCTACAATGAGCAGTTCTTC.

This clonotype was seen ten or more times. DNA of the CDR3: TGTGCCAGCAGCCGGCGGGGATTCACTGAAGCTTTCTTT. Amino acid sequence: CASSRRGFTEAFF. The chain joins TRBV6-5 to TRBJ1-1; D gene ambiguous. V was trimmed by 6 bases and J by 4 bases, leaving 12 bases between them. The germline CDR1 and CDR2 sequences are MNHEY and SVGAGI. This CDR3 contains 13 residues.

This clonotype appeared a few times. This chain joins TRBV12-3 or TRBV12-4 and TRBJ1-6; 7 nucleotides match TRBD1. This CDR3 has 15 amino acids. V gave up 6 bases and J gave up 6 bases; unmatched junction bases: 8. The CDR3 DNA is TGTGCCAGCAGCCCGACAGGGTACGGTAATTCACCCCTCCACTTT. Residues: CASSPTGYGNSPLHF.

Here the CDR3 reads CASSGGGGTYNEQFF. Here the CDR3 DNA reads TGTGCCAGCAGCGGAGGGGGGGGGACCTACAATGAGCAGTTCTTC. The chain carries TRBV3-1 and TRBJ2-1; weak D call: TRBD2 (7 bases). Per germline, CDR1 LGHDT and CDR2 YNNKEL (reference sequence). Trimming took off 5 bases at V and 2 bases at J, with 13 bases between the two ends. The CDR3 totals 15 residues.